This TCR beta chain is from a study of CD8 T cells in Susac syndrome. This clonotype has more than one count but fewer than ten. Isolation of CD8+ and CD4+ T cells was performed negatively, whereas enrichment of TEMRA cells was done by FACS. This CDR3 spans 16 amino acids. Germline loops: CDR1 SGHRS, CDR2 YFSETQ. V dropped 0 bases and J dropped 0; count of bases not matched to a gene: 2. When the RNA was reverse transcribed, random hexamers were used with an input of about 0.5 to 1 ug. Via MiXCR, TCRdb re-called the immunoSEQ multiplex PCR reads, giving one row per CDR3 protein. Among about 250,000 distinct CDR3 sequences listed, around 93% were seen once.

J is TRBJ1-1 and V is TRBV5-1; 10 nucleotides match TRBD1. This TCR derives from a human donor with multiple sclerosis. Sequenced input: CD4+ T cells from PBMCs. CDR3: CASSLGTGGMNTEAFF. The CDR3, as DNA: TGCGCCAGCAGCTTGGGGACAGGGGGGATGAACACTGAAGCTTTCTTT.